A selection of T cell receptor beta chains follows, all from one sample in a study of T cells after yellow fever vaccination. TCRdb passed the 5' RACE reads through MiXCR, listing each CDR3 protein once. The sample includes roughly 45,000 distinct CDR3 sequences, 6.8% of them seen just once. This specimen was CD8+ T cells not binding an NS4B(214-222) dextramer, sorted from PBMCs, taken 45 days after the yellow fever booster vaccination. The origin of the receptors is a man under 40 who received the YFV17D yellow fever vaccine. The conserved cysteine and the conserved F or W are not part of the CDR3 here.

j_call v_call cdr3_aa
TRBJ2-3 TRBV7-9 ASSGTADTQY
TRBJ2-5 TRBV5-4 ASSLWGETQY
TRBJ2-1 TRBV28 ASSPESGSYNEQF
TRBJ2-7 TRBV5-1 ASSKGTGLYEQY
TRBJ2-5 TRBV12-3/TRBV12-4 ASSRPGLGQETQY
TRBJ2-5 TRBV12-3/TRBV12-4 ASSLLYGTQY
TRBJ2-5 TRBV11-2 ASSLYRGPFETQY
TRBJ2-2 TRBV27 ASSLLAGLNTGELF
TRBJ2-7 TRBV15 ATSRGFGLSYEQY
TRBJ2-7 TRBV3-1 ATSQDNWVSYEQY
TRBJ1-4 TRBV7-6 ASSSYPLFRDSKGEKLF
TRBJ1-1 TRBV12-3/TRBV12-4 ASSYDSASAF
TRBJ2-2 TRBV27 ASSPTGGELF
TRBJ2-5 TRBV20-1 SGDLGQETQY
TRBJ1-1 TRBV7-9 ASSQGAEAF
TRBJ2-1 TRBV9 ASSRGGVVTGAYNEQF
TRBJ2-1 TRBV5-4 ASSWGQGYNEQF
TRBJ2-2 TRBV14 ASSQERDRGPTGELF
TRBJ2-1 TRBV7-8 ASRQNNEQF
TRBJ2-7 TRBV4-3 ASSQDQGDYEQY
TRBJ2-1 TRBV28 ASGWTSGRDEQF
TRBJ2-1 TRBV5-1 ASSGGLAKYNEQF
TRBJ2-2 TRBV15 ATSRGDPGELF
TRBJ2-1 TRBV7-2 ASRPDSYNEQF
TRBJ2-1 TRBV5-5 ASSQWDFNEQF
TRBJ2-7 TRBV15 ATSSRGDHEQY
TRBJ2-4 TRBV28 ASNGFRPAMTKNIQY
TRBJ2-7 TRBV6-5 ASRASGATYEQY
TRBJ2-1 TRBV15 ATSSYGYDEQF
TRBJ2-2 TRBV20-1 SATDSANTGELF
TRBJ2-5 TRBV4-3 ASSQEGTGETQY
TRBJ2-7 TRBV20-1 SARPTSGAVYEQY
TRBJ2-7 TRBV3-1 ASSHAPGLIYEQY
TRBJ2-3 TRBV4-2 ASSQEGQVPQY
TRBJ2-3 TRBV20-1 SASELADTQY
TRBJ2-5 TRBV9 ASQNPTGTDQETQY
TRBJ2-5 TRBV6-4 ASSRMGLARSPPQETQY
TRBJ2-1 TRBV6-5 ASSYSSPRRAGPPYEQF
TRBJ1-1 TRBV5-5 ASSLWGADTEAF
TRBJ2-1 TRBV28 ASRLSGQYNEQF
TRBJ1-2 TRBV6-2/TRBV6-3 ASKRDVIYGYT
TRBJ2-3 TRBV7-2 ASSFPARGPDTQY
TRBJ2-4 TRBV4-3 ASSQDTGELAKNIQY
TRBJ2-7 TRBV7-8 ASSGLQVPRPYEQY
TRBJ2-5 TRBV13 ASSLDRGDQETQY
TRBJ2-7 TRBV30 AWSVGGSAEQY
TRBJ2-7 TRBV24-1 ATRGGRDTAYEQY
TRBJ2-4 TRBV7-9 ASSLASDIQY
TRBJ2-1 TRBV5-4 ASSSPLAGTRTYNEQF
TRBJ2-3 TRBV6-5 ASRTGLAGITDTQY
TRBJ2-1 TRBV25-1 ASSEYKPGDYNEQF
TRBJ2-7 TRBV15 ATSSSVVGDREHEQY
TRBJ2-7 TRBV20-1 SASSPRAYEQY